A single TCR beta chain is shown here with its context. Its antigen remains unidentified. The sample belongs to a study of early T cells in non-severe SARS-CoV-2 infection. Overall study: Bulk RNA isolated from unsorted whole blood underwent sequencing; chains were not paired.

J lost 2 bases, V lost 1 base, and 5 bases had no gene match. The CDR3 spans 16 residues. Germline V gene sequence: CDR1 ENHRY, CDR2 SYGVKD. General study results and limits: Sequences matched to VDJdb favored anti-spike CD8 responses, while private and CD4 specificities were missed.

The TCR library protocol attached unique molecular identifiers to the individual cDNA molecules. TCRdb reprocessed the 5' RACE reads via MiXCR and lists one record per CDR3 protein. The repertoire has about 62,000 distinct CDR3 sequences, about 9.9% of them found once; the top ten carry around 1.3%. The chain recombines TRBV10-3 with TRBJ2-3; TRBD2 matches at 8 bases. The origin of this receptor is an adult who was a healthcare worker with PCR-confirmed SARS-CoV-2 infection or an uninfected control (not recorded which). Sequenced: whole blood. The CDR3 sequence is CAISELASGYTDTQYF. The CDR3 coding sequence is TGTGCCATCAGTGAGTTGGCTAGCGGGTACACAGATACGCAGTATTTT.